This entry concerns a single T cell receptor (beta chain). This sample was included in a study of technical replicates of blood from a few donors. Trimming removed 4 bases from V and 5 bases from J, with 9 bases in between. This CDR3 has 12 amino acids. Germline CDR1 and CDR2: PRHDT and FYEKMQ (reference sequence). TCRdb's table, derived via immunoSEQ multiplex PCR, lists solely in-frame clones and lacks some. This sample has roughly 61,000 clones, with almost 97% found just once. Sequenced sample: T cells isolated from PBMCs. This TCR was recovered from a human donor in good health. The V gene is TRBV13, the J gene TRBJ2-7; D gene unclear. In nucleotides, the CDR3 is TGTGCCAGCAGCTCAGACAAAAACGAGCAGTACTTC. This translates into CASSSDKNEQYF.